Listed below are T cell receptor beta chains from one sample, sequenced in a study of T cells in Graves' hyperthyroidism and ophthalmopathy. TCRdb reprocessed the multiplex PCR reads via MiXCR and lists one record per CDR3 protein. Among 550,000 to 800,000 distinct CDR3 sequences listed, around 16% were seen once. The sample comprised blood. These receptors were obtained from a man in his forties or fifties with Graves' hyperthyroidism. Both conserved end residues are trimmed from each CDR3. A D gene is named only where the DNA matches it firmly.

d_call	v_call	j_call	cdr3_aa
TRBD2	TRBV19	TRBJ2-7	ASTPSRGLAGSSSYEQY
TRBD1	TRBV4-1	TRBJ2-7	ASSLTGGMSYEQY
TRBD2	TRBV7-6	TRBJ2-3	ASSGVSGSYGTDTQY
TRBD1	TRBV24-1	TRBJ1-1	ATSGTGGTEAF
NA	TRBV6-1	TRBJ1-5	ASRQRVKQPQH
NA	TRBV18	TRBJ2-7	ASSPTGNGYEQY
NA	TRBV2	TRBJ1-4	ASTRTKEKLF
TRBD1	TRBV28	TRBJ1-4	ASSSQGAARKLF
TRBD1	TRBV27	TRBJ1-1	ASRRGVSGTANTEAF
TRBD2	TRBV2	TRBJ2-1	ASSDPGLAGRNEQF
NA	TRBV4-1	TRBJ2-6	ASSQPRWRVAGANVLT
TRBD2	TRBV12-3/TRBV12-4	TRBJ2-7	ASTTGRPSYEQY
NA	TRBV11-2	TRBJ2-4	ASSLDQPDIQY
NA	TRBV11-2	TRBJ1-2	ASSFGAPNYGYT
TRBD2	TRBV20-1	TRBJ2-1	SARGRLAGWPLHNEQF
NA	TRBV3-1	TRBJ1-2	ASSLAGQSHGYT
TRBD1	TRBV4-1	TRBJ1-1	ASSQDPPGQMNTEAF
TRBD1	TRBV20-1	TRBJ1-4	SARKDRDRLRTTNEKLF